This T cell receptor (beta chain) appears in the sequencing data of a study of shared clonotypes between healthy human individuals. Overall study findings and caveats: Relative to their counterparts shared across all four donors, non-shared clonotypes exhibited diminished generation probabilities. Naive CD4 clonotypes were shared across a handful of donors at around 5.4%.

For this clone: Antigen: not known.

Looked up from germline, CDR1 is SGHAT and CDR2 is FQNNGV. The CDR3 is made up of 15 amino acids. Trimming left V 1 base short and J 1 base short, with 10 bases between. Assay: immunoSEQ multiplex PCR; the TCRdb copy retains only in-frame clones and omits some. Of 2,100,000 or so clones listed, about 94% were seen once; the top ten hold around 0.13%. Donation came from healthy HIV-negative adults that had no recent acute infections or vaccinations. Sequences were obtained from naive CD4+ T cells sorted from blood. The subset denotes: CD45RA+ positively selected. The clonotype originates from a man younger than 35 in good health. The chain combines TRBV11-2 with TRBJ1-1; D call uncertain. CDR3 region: CASSLGTVTNTEAFF. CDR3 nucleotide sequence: TGTGCCAGCAGCTTAGGTACAGTAACGAACACTGAAGCTTTCTTT.